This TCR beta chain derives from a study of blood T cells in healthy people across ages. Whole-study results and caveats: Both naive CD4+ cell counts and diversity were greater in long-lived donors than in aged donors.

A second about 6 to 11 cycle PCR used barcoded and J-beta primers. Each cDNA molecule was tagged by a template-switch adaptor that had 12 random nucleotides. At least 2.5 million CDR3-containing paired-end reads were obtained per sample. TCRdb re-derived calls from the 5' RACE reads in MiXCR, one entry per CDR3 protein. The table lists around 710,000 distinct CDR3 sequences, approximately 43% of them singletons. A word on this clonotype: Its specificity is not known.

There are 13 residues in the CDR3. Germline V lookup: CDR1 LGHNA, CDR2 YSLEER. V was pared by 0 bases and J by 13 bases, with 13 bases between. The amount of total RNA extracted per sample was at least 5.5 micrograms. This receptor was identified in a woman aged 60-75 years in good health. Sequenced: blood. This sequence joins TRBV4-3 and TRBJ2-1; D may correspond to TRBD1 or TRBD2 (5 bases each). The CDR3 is CASSQDMGESQFF. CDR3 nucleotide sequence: TGCGCCAGCAGCCAAGATATGGGGGAAAGCCAGTTCTTC.